These 7 T cell receptor beta chains originate from one sample sequenced in a study of blood T cell repertoires in COVID-19. Here immunoSEQ multiplex PCR was the method, and the copy in TCRdb shows in-frame clones only, minus some. The repertoire holds around 46,000 clones, with more than 85% as singletons. The sample was peripheral blood. These receptors all come from a man in his forties or fifties with active COVID-19.

The chain has TRBV5-1 and TRBJ1-3, with D perhaps matching TRBD1 (5 bases). The CDR3 length is 15 residues. Germline CDR1 SGHRS, CDR2 YFSETQ. V dropped 4 bases and J dropped 2 bases, with 13 bases sitting between them. The CDR3 sequence is CASSQYPRAGNTIYF. The DNA for the CDR3 is TGCGCCAGCAGCCAATACCCCAGGGCTGGAAACACCATATATTTT.

The sample holds a few counts of this clone. Distinct nucleotide sequences in the sample also encode this CDR3. The chain carries TRBV3-1 (or the pseudogene TRBV3-2) and TRBJ1-2; 8 nucleotides agree with TRBD1. The CDR3 contains 14 residues. V lost 4 bases, J lost 4 bases, and 5 bases stayed unmatched. Germline CDR1 and CDR2: LGHDT and YNNKEL (reference sequence). CDR3 DNA sequence: TGTGCCAGCAGCCCCCGACAGGGGTCCTATGGCTACACCTTC. Its protein product is CASSPRQGSYGYTF.

This clone was recorded a few times. The chain employs TRBV2 and TRBJ1-2; 11 nucleotides match TRBD1. There are 14 residues in the CDR3. V lost 6 bases, J lost 4 bases, and 4 bases stayed unmatched. Per the germline V gene, CDR1 is SNHLY and CDR2 is FYNNEI. The CDR3 coding sequence is TGTGCCAGCAGGTACGGACAGGGGGCCTATGGCTACACCTTC. As protein: CASRYGQGAYGYTF.

This sequence joins TRBV10-1 and TRBJ2-4; 10 nucleotides match TRBD2. V lost 5 bases to trimming and J lost 9 bases; unmatched junction nucleotides: 4. The CDR3 totals 13 residues. The germline V gene encodes CDR1 WNHNN and CDR2 SYGVQD (reference sequence). This CDR3 reads CASSPSGSGIQYF. DNA for the CDR3: TGCGCCAGCAGTCCTAGCGGGAGCGGCATTCAGTACTTC.

This clone showed up just once. The V gene is TRBV7-2, the J gene TRBJ2-3, with D possibly matching TRBD2 (6 bases). V gave up 2 bases and J gave up 4 bases, with 19 bases separating them. The CDR3 runs to 17 residues. Per germline, CDR1 SGHTA and CDR2 FQGNSA. CDR3: CASSLFWVPRDSDTQYF. CDR3 DNA: TGTGCCAGCAGCTTATTCTGGGTCCCAAGGGACTCAGATACGCAGTATTTT.

This chain links TRBV18 with TRBJ1-3; 7 nucleotides align to TRBD1. Germline values: CDR1 KGHSH, CDR2 LQKENI. V shed 6 bases, J shed 1 base, and the junction held 6 bases outside the gene matches. This CDR3 region has 15 residues. The CDR3 sequence is CASSQGQFSGNTIYF. The CDR3 DNA sequence: TGTGCCAGCTCTCAGGGACAGTTTTCTGGAAACACCATATATTTT.

This rearrangement joins TRBV30 to TRBJ2-2, with 7 bases lining up with TRBD1. V dropped 1 base and J dropped 4; count of bases not matched to a gene: 6. The CDR3 has 15 amino acids. CDR1 and CDR2 (germline): GTSNPN, SVGIG (reference sequence). CDR3 amino acids: CAWSGGQLGTGELFF. The CDR3 region has the DNA TGTGCCTGGAGTGGGGGACAGCTGGGCACCGGGGAGCTGTTTTTT.